This entry concerns a single T cell receptor (beta chain). Its antigen remains unidentified. A junction boundary mismatches the germline segment, possibly from a read error. Each cDNA molecule carried a unique molecular identifier. MiXCR, run by TCRdb on the 5' RACE reads, gives a single entry per CDR3 protein. The sample lists 30,000 to 40,000 distinct CDR3 sequences, approximately 7.1% occurring once. This specimen comes from a study of early T cells in non-severe SARS-CoV-2 infection. Study-level background: Chains from this unsorted whole-blood bulk RNA could not be paired. Points from the study as a whole: The VDJdb matching leaned toward anti-spike CD8 responses and overlooked private and CD4 specificities.

The sequence was collected from an adult who was a healthcare worker with PCR-confirmed SARS-CoV-2 infection or an uninfected control (not recorded which). This sample comprised whole blood, obtained at baseline.

The CDR3 spells CASSQLAIF. The CDR3 DNA follows: TGTGCCAGCAGCCAGCTTGCGATTTTT. V is TRBV5-4 and J is TRBJ2-2; D uncertain. The CDR3 extends over 9 amino acids. Germline values: CDR1 SGHNT, CDR2 YYREEE (reference sequence). The whole variable domain, remainder taken from reference TRBV5-4 and TRBJ2-2, is ETGVTQSPTHLIKTRGQQVTLRCSSQSGHNTVSWYQQALGQGPQFIFQYYREEENGRGNFPPRFSGLQFPNYSSELNVNALELDDSALYLCASSQLAIFGEGSRLTVL.